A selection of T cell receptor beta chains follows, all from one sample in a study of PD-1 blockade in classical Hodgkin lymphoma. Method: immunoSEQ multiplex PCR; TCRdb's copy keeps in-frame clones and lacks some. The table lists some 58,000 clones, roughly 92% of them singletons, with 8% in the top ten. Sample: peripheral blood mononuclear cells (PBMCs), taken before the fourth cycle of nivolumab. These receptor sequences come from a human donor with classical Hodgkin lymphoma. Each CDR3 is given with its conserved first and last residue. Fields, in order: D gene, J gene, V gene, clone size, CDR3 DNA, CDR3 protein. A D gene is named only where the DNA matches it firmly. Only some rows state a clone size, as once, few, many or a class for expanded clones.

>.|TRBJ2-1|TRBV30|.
TGTGCCTGGAGGGGGACGGATTCCTACAATGAGCAGTTCTTC
CAWRGTDSYNEQFF
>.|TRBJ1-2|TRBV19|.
TGTGCCAGTAGTATCCCGACGGACTATGGCTACACCTTC
CASSIPTDYGYTF
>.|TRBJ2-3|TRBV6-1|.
TGTGCCAGCGGGTTCGGCACAGATACGCAGTATTTT
CASGFGTDTQYF
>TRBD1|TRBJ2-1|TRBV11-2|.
TGTGCCAGCAGCACAGGGGTAGGGCGGTGGCGGGATGAGCAGTTCTTC
CASSTGVGRWRDEQFF
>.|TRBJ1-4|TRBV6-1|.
TGTGCCACCTCGCTGTGGGGATATGAAAAACTGTTTTTT
CATSLWGYEKLFF
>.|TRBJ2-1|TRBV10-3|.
TGTGCCATCAGTGAAGTAACAACCTACAATGAGCAGTTCTTC
CAISEVTTYNEQFF
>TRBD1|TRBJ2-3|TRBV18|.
TGTGCCAGCTCAGGACAGGGCACAGATACGCAGTATTTT
CASSGQGTDTQYF
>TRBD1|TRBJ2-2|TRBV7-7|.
TGTGCTAGCAGCCCCGGGACAGGGGGCCTCGCCGGGGAGCTGTTTTTT
CASSPGTGGLAGELFF
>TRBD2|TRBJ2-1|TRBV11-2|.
TGTGCCAGCAGCCCTCGGACTAGCGGGGGGAATGAGCAGTTCTTC
CASSPRTSGGNEQFF
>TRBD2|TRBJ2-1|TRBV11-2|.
TGTGCCAGCAGCTCAGGGACTAGCGGGGAGGTGGGCAATGAGCAGTTCTTC
CASSSGTSGEVGNEQFF
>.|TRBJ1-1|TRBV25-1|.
TGTGCCAGCAGTCATCAGGGGAACACTGAAGCTTTCTTT
CASSHQGNTEAFF
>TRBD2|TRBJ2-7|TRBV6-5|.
TGTGCCAGCTGTGGCGGGGGGGCCTGCTACGAGCAGTACTTC
CASCGGGACYEQYF
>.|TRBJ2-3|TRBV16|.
TGTGCCAGCAGCCAATACCGCACAGATACGCAGTATTTT
CASSQYRTDTQYF
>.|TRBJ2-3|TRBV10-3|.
TGTGCCATCAGAGGTTCTGGCCCCCACACAGATACGCAGTATTTT
CAIRGSGPHTDTQYF
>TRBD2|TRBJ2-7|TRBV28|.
TGTGCCAGCAGCCCCGCAGGACTAGCGGGGGGCGAGCAGTACTTC
CASSPAGLAGGEQYF
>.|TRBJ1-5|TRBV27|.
TGTGCCAGCAGACAAGTGGGGTTTTATAGCAATCAGCCCCAGCATTTT
CASRQVGFYSNQPQHF
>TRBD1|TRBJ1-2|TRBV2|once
TGTGCCAGCAGTGAATCCCCGGGACAGGGTCCCTATGGCTACACCTTC
CASSESPGQGPYGYTF
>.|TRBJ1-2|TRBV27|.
TGTGCCAGCAGTTTATCTCGGACCTACTATGGCTACACCTTC
CASSLSRTYYGYTF